These 20 T cell receptor beta chains originate from one sample sequenced in a study of tumor-infiltrating lymphocytes in primary liver carcinoma. With a constant-region primer, TCR beta cDNA was made from approximately 500 ng of total RNA. Investigators got TCR beta libraries out of three nested multiplex PCR rounds, done with slightly modified ARM-PCR. Use of TRBV1-TRBV30 forward primers with a C-beta reverse primer characterized the first two PCR rounds, which lasted about 9 cycles each. In TCRdb, the multiplex PCR reads were re-called with MiXCR into one record per CDR3 protein. The table has just over 300,000 distinct CDR3 sequences, roughly 60% seen once. In addition to blood RNA drawn from unsorted whole blood, germline DNA was extracted. Sequences were obtained from peripheral blood. All receptors come from a woman in her thirties with primary liver carcinoma and hepatitis B virus infection.

The genes are TRBV6-6 and TRBJ2-3, with D possibly TRBD2 on 7 matching bases. V lost 7 bases and J lost 5, with 25 bases in between. CDR1 MNHNY and CDR2 SVGAGI come from the germline V gene (reference sequence). The CDR3 totals 17 residues. The CDR3 reads CASTLRGGASVIDTQYF. DNA of the CDR3: TGTGCCAGCACATTAAGGGGGGGCGCTTCAGTAATAGATACGCAGTATTTT.

The V and J genes are TRBV10-3 and TRBJ2-2; no clear D gene. The ends were cut back, 2 bases at V and 0 bases at J, with 7 bases in the middle. The germline CDR1 and CDR2 sequences are ENHRY and SYGVKD. CDR3 length: 15 residues. CDR3 in DNA: TGTGCCATCAGTGAGGGCAGGCCGAACACCGGGGAGCTGTTTTTT. It is translated as CAISEGRPNTGELFF.

This clonotype was seen only a few times. Since no conserved phenylalanine or tryptophan closes the CDR3, a read error is the likely cause. DNA for the CDR3: TGTGCCAGCAGCCTAACGACAGATCAGCCCCAGCATCTT. It codes for CASSLTTDQPQHL. This chain uses TRBV6-2 or TRBV6-3 with TRBJ1-5; weak D call: TRBD1 (5 bases). The CDR3 sequence is 13 residues long. With 6 bases removed from V and 5 bases from J, the gap between germline ends came to 11 bases. Germline lookup yields CDR1 MNHEY and CDR2 SVGEGT.

Comments on this clonotype: Being one base from a much bigger clone, this may be a read error. This rearrangement joins TRBV29-1 to TRBJ1-2, with 7 bases aligning to TRBD1. The CDR3 is made up of 12 amino acids. Germline lookup yields CDR1 SQVTM and CDR2 ANQGSEA. CDR3 coding DNA: TGCAGCGTTCCGGGACAGTACTATGGCTTCACCTTC. It translates to CSVPGQYYGFTF.

In the case of this clonotype: A read error is possible here, since a much larger clone lies one base away. V is TRBV4-1 and J is TRBJ2-3; D not resolved. CDR3 size: 16 residues. Between the trimmed V and J ends, which lost 1 base and 2 bases, there was a span of 13 bases. The germline V gene has CDR1 MGHRA and CDR2 YSYEKL. CDR3 region: CASSQGSAAYTDTQYF. The CDR3 DNA follows: TGCGCCAGCAGCCAAGGGTCAGCCGCTTACACAGATACGCAGTATTTT.

Worth noting for this clonotype: Sequence at one end of the junction differs from germline and may be a read error. The chain employs TRBV11-2 and TRBJ2-1; D remains unclear. Germline values: CDR1 SGHAT, CDR2 FQNNGV. The CDR3 is made up of 14 amino acids. CDR3: CTSSLSRARNEQFF. CDR3 nucleotides: TGTACCAGCAGCCTCTCGAGAGCCCGAAATGAGCAGTTCTTC.

Of note for this clonotype: A much bigger clone sits one base away, suggesting this may be a read error. V gene TRBV29-1 combines with J gene TRBJ2-3, with 8 nucleotides matching TRBD2. The CDR3 spans 14 residues. V shed 5 bases, J shed 8 bases, and the junction held 12 bases outside the gene matches. CDR1 is SQVTM and CDR2 is ANQGSEA in the germline V gene. The CDR3 DNA reads TGCAGCGTTTCGACTAGCGAGAGGGCGGGTACGCAGTATTTT. As protein: CSVSTSERAGTQYF.

This chain links TRBV6-2 or TRBV6-3 with TRBJ1-6; D is possibly TRBD1 (5 bases). The CDR3 contains 16 residues. Trimming stripped 7 bases from V and 6 bases from J, with 19 bases between. The V gene's germline CDR1 is MNHEY and CDR2 SVGEGT. The CDR3 DNA reads TGTGCCAGCAATTCCGGGATAGGGGTGGGTAATTCACCCCTCCACTTT. Protein product: CASNSGIGVGNSPLHF.

As concerns this clonotype: Since a much larger clone is just one base distant, this may be a read error. CDR3 protein: CASSYSIGRTYNEQSF. The CDR3 DNA sequence: TGTGCCAGCAGTTACTCGATCGGGAGAACCTACAATGAGCAGTCCTTC. The V call is TRBV6-6, the J call TRBJ2-1, with D maybe TRBD2 (6 bases). This CDR3 is built from 16 residues. The germline gives CDR1 MNHNY, CDR2 SVGAGI (reference sequence).

The chain uses TRBV12-3 or TRBV12-4 and TRBJ2-3; D gene uncertain. The length of the CDR3 is 10 residues. CDR3 DNA sequence: TGTGTCATCACCCCAGATACGCAGTATTTT. Protein: CVITPDTQYF.

The genes are TRBV6-1 and TRBJ1-4, with TRBD1 identical over 8 bases. The junction had 2 bases not matched to a gene; V was cut back by 1 base and J by 7 bases. This CDR3 spans 14 amino acids. Germline values: CDR1 MNHNS, CDR2 SASEGT. CDR3 amino acids: CASSEGQGSEKLFF. The CDR3 region has the DNA TGTGCCAGCAGTGAAGGACAGGGGAGTGAAAAACTGTTTTTT.

The rearrangement joins TRBV6-2 or TRBV6-3 to TRBJ2-3; 9 bases are a match to TRBD1. From germline, CDR1 is MNHEY and CDR2 SVGEGT. The CDR3 extends over 16 amino acids. Losses at the gene ends were 6 bases for V and 4 bases for J; bases not matched to a gene: 11. The CDR3: CASSYEGQGFPDTQYF. The DNA of the CDR3 is TGTGCCAGCAGCTATGAAGGACAGGGGTTTCCAGATACGCAGTATTTT.

This clonotype was counted a single time. This clone may be a read error of a much larger clone one base away. The chain recombines TRBV11-2 with TRBJ2-1, with 13 bases identical to TRBD2. CDR3 length: 14 amino acids. J was trimmed by 15 bases and V by 4 bases; bases with no gene match: 9. Germline values: CDR1 SGHAT, CDR2 FQNNGV. The CDR3 protein is CASSWGLAGSWLFF. In DNA, the CDR3 is TGTGCCAGCAGCTGGGGACTAGCGGGGTCTTGGCTGTTCTTC.

For this clonotype: Because the CDR3 is missing its conserved closing phenylalanine or tryptophan, this is likely a read error. This chain links TRBV5-6 with TRBJ1-1; D uncertain. This CDR3 region has 14 residues. Per germline, CDR1 SGHDT and CDR2 YYEEEE. V was clipped by 2 bases and J by 6 bases, with 14 bases between them. CDR3 loop: CASSFSGFRAEAFL. The CDR3 coding sequence is TGTGCCAGCAGCTTTTCTGGGTTTAGGGCTGAAGCTTTCCTT.

About this clonotype itself: A read error may explain this, as a much larger clone is one base away. The V gene is TRBV5-4, the J gene TRBJ2-1, with D hard to call. Germline V gene data show CDR1 as SGHNT and CDR2 as YYREEE (reference sequence). V lost 0 bases and J lost 0, with 13 bases in between. There are 17 residues in the CDR3. The CDR3: CASSLDRPTGSYNEQFF. CDR3 sequence (DNA): TGTGCCAGCAGCTTGGATCGCCCGACGGGCTCCTACAATGAGCAGTTCTTC.

The rearrangement joins TRBV5-1 to TRBJ2-5, with a weak D call TRBD2 (6 bases). V dropped 0 bases and J dropped 5 bases, with 14 bases sitting between them. There are 15 residues in the CDR3. Per the germline V gene, CDR1 is SGHRS and CDR2 is YFSETQ. The chain's CDR3 is CASSLGAGIAETQYF. CDR3 sequence (DNA): TGCGCCAGCAGCTTGGGTGCGGGAATAGCGGAGACCCAGTACTTC.

In its sample, this clonotype was seen a few times. The germline gene is not matched at one end of the junction; a read error may be the cause. The V call is TRBV11-3, the J call TRBJ2-1, with unresolved D. Germline lookup yields CDR1 SGHNT and CDR2 YENEEA. The CDR3 is 17 amino acids. CDR3 sequence reads: CASSPWGSNQNYNGQFF. The CDR3 nucleotides are TGTGCCAGCAGCCCTTGGGGTTCAAACCAAAACTACAATGGGCAGTTCTTC.

Only one count was recorded for this clonotype. Given a much more abundant clone one base away, this may be a read error. The CDR3 does not close with the conserved phenylalanine or tryptophan, likely indicating a read error. The chain employs TRBV4-3 and TRBJ1-5; D call uncertain. This CDR3 comprises 14 residues. The V end lost 1 base, the J end lost 0 bases, and 4 bases lay between the germline ends. Germline CDR1 LGHNA, CDR2 YSLEER. CDR3 protein: CASSQAYSNQPQHC. The CDR3 coding sequence is TGCGCCAGCAGCCAAGCCTATAGCAATCAGCCCCAGCATTGT.

In the case of this clonotype: A much larger clone differs from this one at a single base, so this may be a read error. The chain uses TRBV6-6 and TRBJ2-1; the match to TRBD2 covers 9 bases. This CDR3 is built from 16 residues. Unmatched junction bases numbered 11, after V lost 5 bases and J lost 6 bases. Looked up from germline, CDR1 is MNHNY and CDR2 is SVGAGI (reference sequence). The CDR3, as DNA: TGTGCCAGCAGTCACGGTCTAGCGGGACGGGGCAATGAGCAGTTCTTC. Protein sequence: CASSHGLAGRGNEQFF.

Turning to this clonotype: A much larger clone lies one base from this, so it may be a read error. The rearrangement links TRBV29-1 to TRBJ2-7; a weak D match, TRBD2 (6 bases). This CDR3 spans 16 amino acids. Trimming stripped 6 bases from V and 6 bases from J, with 27 bases between. Germline loops: CDR1 SQVTM, CDR2 ANQGSEA. The CDR3 sequence: CSVGLVGGHNPLEQYF. In DNA form, the CDR3 reads TGCAGCGTCGGGCTAGTGGGAGGTCACAACCCTCTCGAGCAGTACTTC.